This TCR beta chain was captured in a study of vaccination and CD4 T cells after COVID-19. Study-level findings and limits: Post-vaccination reactive clonotypes (median 38) did not differ significantly from post-infection (approximately 20).

With the Oncomine TCR Beta short-read assay, DNA from cultured CD4+ T cells was sequenced. TCRdb redid the calling of the PCR reads with MiXCR, one entry per CDR3 protein. Of 9,000 to 13,000 distinct CDR3 sequences in the sample, about 38% were seen once. Worth noting for this clonotype: The antigen remains undetermined.

This CDR3 spans 16 amino acids. CDR1 and CDR2 from the germline V gene are LNHDA and SQIVND (reference sequence). V lost 4 bases and J 7 bases, leaving 20 bases between the germline ends. Described treatment: approximately 10-day PBMC culture with coronavirus spike peptide pools or control peptides (ViraFEST assay). The TCR was taken from a human donor who had recovered from COVID-19. Sequenced here: CD4+ T cells from blood, cultured in vitro, sampled after SARS-CoV-2 vaccination. The rearrangement joins TRBV19 to TRBJ2-1, with D possibly TRBD1 on 6 matching bases. CDR3 in DNA: TGTGCCAGTAGTAAGATCCGGGACAACCTAGGGAATGAGCAGTTCTTC. The encoded protein is CASSKIRDNLGNEQFF.